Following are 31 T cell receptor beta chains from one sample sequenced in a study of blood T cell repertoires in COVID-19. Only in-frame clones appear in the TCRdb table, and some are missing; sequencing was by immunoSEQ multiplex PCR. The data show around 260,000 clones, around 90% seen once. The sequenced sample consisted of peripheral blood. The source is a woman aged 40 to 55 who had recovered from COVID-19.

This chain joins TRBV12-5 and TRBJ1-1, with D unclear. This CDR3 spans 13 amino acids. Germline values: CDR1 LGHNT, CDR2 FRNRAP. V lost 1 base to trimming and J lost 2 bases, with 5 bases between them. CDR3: CASGLEPNTEAFF. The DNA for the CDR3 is TGTGCTAGTGGTTTGGAGCCCAACACTGAAGCTTTCTTT.

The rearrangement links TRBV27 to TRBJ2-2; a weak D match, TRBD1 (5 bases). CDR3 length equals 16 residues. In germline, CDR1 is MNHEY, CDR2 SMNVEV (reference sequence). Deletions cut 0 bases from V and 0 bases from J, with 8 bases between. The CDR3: CASSLSGPTNTGELFF. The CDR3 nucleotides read TGTGCCAGCAGTTTATCGGGGCCGACGAACACCGGGGAGCTGTTTTTT.

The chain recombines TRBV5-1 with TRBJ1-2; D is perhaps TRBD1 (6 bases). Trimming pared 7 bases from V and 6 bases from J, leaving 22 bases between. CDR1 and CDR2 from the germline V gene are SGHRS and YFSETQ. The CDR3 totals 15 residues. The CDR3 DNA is TGCGCCAGCGGCCCCACACAGGGTATGATCGATGGCTACACCTTC. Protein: CASGPTQGMIDGYTF.

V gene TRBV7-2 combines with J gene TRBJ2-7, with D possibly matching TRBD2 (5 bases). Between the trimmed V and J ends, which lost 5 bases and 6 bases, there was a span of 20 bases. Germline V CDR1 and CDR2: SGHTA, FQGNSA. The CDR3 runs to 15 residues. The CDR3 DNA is TGTGCCAGCAGCCCATGGGCTAGCCAACACCCCGAGCAGTACTTC. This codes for CASSPWASQHPEQYF.

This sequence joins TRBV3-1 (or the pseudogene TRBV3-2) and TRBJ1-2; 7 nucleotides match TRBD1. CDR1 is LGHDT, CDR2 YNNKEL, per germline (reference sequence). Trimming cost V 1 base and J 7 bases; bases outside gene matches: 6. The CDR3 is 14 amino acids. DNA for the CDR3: TGTGCCAGCAGCCAAGGCGAGGGGGCGGGTGGCTACACCTTC. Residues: CASSQGEGAGGYTF.

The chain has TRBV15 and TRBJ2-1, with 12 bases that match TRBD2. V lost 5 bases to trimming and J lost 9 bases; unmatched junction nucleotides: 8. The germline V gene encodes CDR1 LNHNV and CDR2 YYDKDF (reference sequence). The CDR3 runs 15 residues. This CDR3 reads CATSGTSGLAFEQFF. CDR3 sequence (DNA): TGTGCCACCAGCGGGACTAGCGGGTTAGCTTTTGAGCAGTTCTTC.

In DNA form, the CDR3 reads TGTGCCAGCAGTTACTCTCCGGGGATGGGGGAGCAGTACTTC. It translates to CASSYSPGMGEQYF. J is TRBJ2-7 and V is TRBV6-5; D is perhaps TRBD2 (5 bases). The CDR3 totals 14 residues. V lost 0 bases and J lost 7, with 13 bases in between. The germline CDR1 and CDR2 sequences are MNHEY and SVGAGI.

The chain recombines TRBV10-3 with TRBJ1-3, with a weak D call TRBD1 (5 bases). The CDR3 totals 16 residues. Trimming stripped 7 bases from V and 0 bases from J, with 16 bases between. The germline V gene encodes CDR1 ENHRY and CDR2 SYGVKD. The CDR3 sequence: CAITERDDSSGNTIYF. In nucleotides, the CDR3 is TGTGCCATCACCGAGCGGGACGATAGCTCTGGAAACACCATATATTTT.

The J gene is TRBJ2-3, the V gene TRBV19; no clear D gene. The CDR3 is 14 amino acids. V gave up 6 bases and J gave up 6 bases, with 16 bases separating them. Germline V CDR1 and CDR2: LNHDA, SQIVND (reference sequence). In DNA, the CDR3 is TGTGCCAGTAGCCCGCTAGTTCAGTCCGATACGCAGTATTTT. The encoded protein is CASSPLVQSDTQYF.

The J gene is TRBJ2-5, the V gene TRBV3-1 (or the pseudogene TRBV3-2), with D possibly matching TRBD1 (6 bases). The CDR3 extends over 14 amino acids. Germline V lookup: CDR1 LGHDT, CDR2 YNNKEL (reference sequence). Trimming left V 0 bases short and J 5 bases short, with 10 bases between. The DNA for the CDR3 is TGTGCCAGCAGCCAAGAGGGCAGGGGTGAGACCCAGTACTTC. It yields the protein CASSQEGRGETQYF.

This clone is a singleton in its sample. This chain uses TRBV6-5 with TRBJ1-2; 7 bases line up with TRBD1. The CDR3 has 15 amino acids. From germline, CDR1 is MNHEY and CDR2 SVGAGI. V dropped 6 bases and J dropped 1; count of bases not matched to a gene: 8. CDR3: CASSDGAGGNYGYTF. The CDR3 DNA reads TGTGCCAGCAGCGATGGGGCAGGGGGTAACTATGGCTACACCTTC.

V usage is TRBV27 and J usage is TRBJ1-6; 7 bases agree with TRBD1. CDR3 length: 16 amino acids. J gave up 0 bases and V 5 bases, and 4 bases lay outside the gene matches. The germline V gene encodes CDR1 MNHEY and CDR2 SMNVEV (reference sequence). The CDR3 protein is CASSRDSNSYNSPLHF. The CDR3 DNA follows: TGTGCCAGCAGTCGGGACAGCAACTCCTATAATTCACCCCTCCACTTT.

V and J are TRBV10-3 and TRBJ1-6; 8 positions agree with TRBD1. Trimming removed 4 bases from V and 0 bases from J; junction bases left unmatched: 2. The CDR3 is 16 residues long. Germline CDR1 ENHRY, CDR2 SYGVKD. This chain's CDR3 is CAISGTGSSYNSPLHF. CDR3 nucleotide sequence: TGTGCCATCAGTGGGACAGGGAGCTCCTATAATTCACCCCTCCACTTT.

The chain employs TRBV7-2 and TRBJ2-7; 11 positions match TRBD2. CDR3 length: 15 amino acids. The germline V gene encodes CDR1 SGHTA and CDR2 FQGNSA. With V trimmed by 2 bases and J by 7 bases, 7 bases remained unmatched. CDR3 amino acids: CASSLILAGGREQYF. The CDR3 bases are TGTGCCAGCAGCTTAATTCTAGCGGGAGGACGGGAGCAGTACTTC.

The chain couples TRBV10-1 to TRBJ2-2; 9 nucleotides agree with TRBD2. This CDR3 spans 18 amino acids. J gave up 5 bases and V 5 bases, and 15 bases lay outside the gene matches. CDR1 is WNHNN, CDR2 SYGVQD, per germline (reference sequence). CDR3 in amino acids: CASSPTGLAGSRTGELFF. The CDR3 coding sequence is TGCGCCAGCAGTCCCACGGGGCTAGCGGGAAGTAGGACCGGGGAGCTGTTTTTT.

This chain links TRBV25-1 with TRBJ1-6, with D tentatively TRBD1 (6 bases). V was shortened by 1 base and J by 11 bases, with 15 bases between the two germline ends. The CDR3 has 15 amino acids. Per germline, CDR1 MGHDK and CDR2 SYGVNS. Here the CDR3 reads CASSELAGVDPPLHF. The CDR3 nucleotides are TGTGCCAGCAGTGAATTGGCAGGGGTAGATCCACCCCTCCACTTT.

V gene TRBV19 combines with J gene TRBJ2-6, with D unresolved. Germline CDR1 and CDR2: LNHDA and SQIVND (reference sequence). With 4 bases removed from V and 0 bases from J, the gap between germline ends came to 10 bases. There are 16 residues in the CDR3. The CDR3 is CASSRLTPSGANVLTF. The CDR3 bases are TGTGCCAGTAGTAGACTTACCCCCTCTGGGGCCAACGTCCTGACTTTC.

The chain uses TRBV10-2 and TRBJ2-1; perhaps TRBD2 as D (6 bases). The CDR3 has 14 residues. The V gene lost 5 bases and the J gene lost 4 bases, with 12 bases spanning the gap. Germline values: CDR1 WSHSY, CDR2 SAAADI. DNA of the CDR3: TGCGCCAGCAGTCCGACGGGGGTTTACAATGAGCAGTTCTTC. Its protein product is CASSPTGVYNEQFF.

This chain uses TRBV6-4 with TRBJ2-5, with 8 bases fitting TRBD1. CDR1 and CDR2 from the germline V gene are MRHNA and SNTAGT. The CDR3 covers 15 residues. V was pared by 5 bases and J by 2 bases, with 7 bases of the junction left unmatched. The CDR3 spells CASSPGTGNQETQYF. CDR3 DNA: TGTGCCAGCAGTCCCGGGACAGGAAATCAAGAGACCCAGTACTTC.

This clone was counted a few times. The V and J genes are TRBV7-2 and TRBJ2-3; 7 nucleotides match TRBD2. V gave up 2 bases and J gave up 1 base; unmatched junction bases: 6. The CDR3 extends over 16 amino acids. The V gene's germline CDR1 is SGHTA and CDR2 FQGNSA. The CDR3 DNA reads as TGTGCCAGCAGCTTAAACGGGGGGACTGGCACAGATACGCAGTATTTT. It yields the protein CASSLNGGTGTDTQYF.

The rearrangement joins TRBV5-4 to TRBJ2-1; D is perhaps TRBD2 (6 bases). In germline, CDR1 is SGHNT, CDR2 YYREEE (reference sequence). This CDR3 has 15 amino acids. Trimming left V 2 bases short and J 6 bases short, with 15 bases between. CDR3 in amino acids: CASSLGASVSNEQFF. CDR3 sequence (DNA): TGTGCCAGCAGCTTAGGGGCTAGCGTGTCCAATGAGCAGTTCTTC.

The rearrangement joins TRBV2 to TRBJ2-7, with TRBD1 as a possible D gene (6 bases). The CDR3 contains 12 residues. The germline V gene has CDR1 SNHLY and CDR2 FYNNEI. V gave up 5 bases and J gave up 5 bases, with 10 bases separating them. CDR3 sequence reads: CASSLQGNEQYF. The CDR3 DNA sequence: TGTGCCAGCAGTTTACAGGGAAACGAGCAGTACTTC.

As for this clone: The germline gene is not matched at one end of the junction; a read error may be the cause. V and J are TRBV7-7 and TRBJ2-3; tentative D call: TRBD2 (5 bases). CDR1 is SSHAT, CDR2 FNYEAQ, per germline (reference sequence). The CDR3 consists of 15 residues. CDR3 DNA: TGTGCTAGCAGCCGGGGTGGCGGGCCCCCAGATACGCAGTATTTT. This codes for CASSRGGGPPDTQYF.

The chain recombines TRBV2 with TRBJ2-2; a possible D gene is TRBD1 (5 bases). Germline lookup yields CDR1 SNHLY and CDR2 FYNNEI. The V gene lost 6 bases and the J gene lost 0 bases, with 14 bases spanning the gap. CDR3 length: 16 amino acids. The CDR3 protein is CASRELGAANTGELFF. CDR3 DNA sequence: TGTGCCAGCAGAGAGCTTGGGGCCGCGAACACCGGGGAGCTGTTTTTT. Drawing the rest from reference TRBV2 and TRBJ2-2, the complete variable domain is EPEVTQTPSHQVTQMGQEVILRCVPISNHLYFYWYRQILGQKVEFLVSFYNNEISEKSEIFDDQFSVERPDGSNFTLKIRSTKLEDSAMYFCASRELGAANTGELFFGEGSRLTVL.

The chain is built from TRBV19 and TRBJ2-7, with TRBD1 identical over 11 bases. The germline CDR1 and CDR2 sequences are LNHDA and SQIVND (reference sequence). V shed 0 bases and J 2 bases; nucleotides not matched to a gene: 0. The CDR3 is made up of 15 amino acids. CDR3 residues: CASSIEGQGAYEQYF. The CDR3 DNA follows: TGTGCCAGTAGTATAGAGGGACAGGGGGCCTACGAGCAGTACTTC.

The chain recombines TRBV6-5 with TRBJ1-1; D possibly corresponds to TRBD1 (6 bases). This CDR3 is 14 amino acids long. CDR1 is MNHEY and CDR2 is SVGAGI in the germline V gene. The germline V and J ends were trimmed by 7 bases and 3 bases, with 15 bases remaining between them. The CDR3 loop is CASTGGPGDTEAFF. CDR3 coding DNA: TGTGCCAGCACCGGGGGGCCGGGAGACACTGAAGCTTTCTTT.

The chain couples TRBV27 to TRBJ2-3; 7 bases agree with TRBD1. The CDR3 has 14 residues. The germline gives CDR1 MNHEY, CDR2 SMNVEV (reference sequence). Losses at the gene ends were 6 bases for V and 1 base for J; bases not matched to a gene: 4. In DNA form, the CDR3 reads TGTGCCAGCAGCGTAGGGACAGGCACAGATACGCAGTATTTT. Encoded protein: CASSVGTGTDTQYF.

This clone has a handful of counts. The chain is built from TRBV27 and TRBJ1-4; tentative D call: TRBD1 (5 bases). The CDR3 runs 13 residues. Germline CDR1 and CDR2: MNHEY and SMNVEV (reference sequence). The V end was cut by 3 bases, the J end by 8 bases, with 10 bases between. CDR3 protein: CASSFRRGEKLFF. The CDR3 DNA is TGTGCCAGCAGTTTCCGCCGGGGGGAAAAACTGTTTTTT.

Here the CDR3 DNA reads TGTGCCAGCAGATACCCCGGCGGGGGTTTTAATCAGCCCCAGCATTTT. Protein sequence: CASRYPGGGFNQPQHF. V gene TRBV28 combines with J gene TRBJ1-5; D might be TRBD1 (5 bases). This CDR3 spans 16 amino acids. V was shortened by 6 bases and J by 4 bases, with 19 bases between the two germline ends. Per the germline V gene, CDR1 is MDHEN and CDR2 is SYDVKM.

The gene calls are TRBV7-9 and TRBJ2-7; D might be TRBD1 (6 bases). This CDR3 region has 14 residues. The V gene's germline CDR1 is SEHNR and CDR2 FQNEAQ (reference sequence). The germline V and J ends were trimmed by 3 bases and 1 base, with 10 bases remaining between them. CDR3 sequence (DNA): TGTGCCAGCAGCTTGAACAGGGAATCCTACGAGCAGTACTTC. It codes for CASSLNRESYEQYF.

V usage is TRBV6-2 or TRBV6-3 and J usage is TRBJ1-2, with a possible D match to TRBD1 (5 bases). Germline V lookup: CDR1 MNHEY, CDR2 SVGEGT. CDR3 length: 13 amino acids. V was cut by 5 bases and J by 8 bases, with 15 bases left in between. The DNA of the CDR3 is TGTGCCAGCAGTGACCCAGGGATGCGGGGCTACACCTTC. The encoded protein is CASSDPGMRGYTF.